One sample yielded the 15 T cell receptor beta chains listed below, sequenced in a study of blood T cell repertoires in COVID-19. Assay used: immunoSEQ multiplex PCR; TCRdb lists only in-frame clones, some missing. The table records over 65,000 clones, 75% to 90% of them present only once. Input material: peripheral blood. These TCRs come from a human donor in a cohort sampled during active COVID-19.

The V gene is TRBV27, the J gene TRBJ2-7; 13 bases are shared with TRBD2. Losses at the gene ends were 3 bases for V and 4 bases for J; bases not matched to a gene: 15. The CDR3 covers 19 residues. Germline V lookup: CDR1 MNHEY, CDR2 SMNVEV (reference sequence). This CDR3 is CASSFLRPGTSGKGYEQYF. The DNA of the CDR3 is TGTGCCAGCAGTTTCCTACGGCCCGGGACTAGCGGGAAAGGGTACGAGCAGTACTTC.

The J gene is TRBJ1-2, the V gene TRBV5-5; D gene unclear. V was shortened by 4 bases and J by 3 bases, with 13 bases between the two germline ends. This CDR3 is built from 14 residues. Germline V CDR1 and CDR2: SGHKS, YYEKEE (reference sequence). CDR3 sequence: CASSHQVGDYGYTF. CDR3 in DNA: TGTGCCAGCAGCCACCAGGTGGGTGACTATGGCTACACCTTC.

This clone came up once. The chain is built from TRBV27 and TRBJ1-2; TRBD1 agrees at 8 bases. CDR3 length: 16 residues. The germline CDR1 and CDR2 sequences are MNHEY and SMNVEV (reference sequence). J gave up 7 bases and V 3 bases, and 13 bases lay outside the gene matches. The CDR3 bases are TGTGCCAGCAGTTTGGGACAGGCGGGTGTAAAGGGTGGCTACACCTTC. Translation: CASSLGQAGVKGGYTF.

CDR3 nucleotides: TGTGCCAGCAGTCGTGGGACTTCGAACACCGGGGAGCTGTTTTTT. This translates into CASSRGTSNTGELFF. V is TRBV28 and J is TRBJ2-2, with D maybe TRBD2 (6 bases). V gave up 5 bases and J gave up 0 bases, with 10 bases separating them. This CDR3 spans 15 amino acids. From germline, CDR1 is MDHEN and CDR2 SYDVKM.

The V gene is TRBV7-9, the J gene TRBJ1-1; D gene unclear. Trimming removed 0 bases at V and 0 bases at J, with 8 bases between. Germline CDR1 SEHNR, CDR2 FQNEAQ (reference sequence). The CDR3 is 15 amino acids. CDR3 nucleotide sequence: TGTGCCAGCAGCTTAGCGGCTAGCCTGAACACTGAAGCTTTCTTT. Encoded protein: CASSLAASLNTEAFF.

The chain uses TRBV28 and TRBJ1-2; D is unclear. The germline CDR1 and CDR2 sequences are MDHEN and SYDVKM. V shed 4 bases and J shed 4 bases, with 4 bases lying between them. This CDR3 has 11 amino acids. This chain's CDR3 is CASSSFYGYTF. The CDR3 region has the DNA TGTGCCAGCAGTTCCTTCTATGGCTACACCTTC.

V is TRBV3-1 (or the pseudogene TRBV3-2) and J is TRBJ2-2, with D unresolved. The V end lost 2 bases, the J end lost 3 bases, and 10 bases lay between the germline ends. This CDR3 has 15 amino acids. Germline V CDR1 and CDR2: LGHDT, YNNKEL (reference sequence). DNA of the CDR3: TGTGCCAGCAGCCAACCCCCCACGGACACCGGGGAGCTGTTTTTT. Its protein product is CASSQPPTDTGELFF.

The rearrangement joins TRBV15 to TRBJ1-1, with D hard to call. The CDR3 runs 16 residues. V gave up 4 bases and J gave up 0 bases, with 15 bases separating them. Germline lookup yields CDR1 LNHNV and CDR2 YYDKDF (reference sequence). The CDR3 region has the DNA TGTGCCACCAGCACCAGGACTCACCGGGTGAACACTGAAGCTTTCTTT. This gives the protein CATSTRTHRVNTEAFF.

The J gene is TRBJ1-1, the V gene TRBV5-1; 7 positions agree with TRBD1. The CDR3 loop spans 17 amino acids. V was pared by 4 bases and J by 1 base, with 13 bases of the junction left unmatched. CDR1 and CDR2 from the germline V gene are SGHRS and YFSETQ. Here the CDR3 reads CASSSGQAEPSNTEAFF. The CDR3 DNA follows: TGCGCCAGCAGCAGCGGACAGGCTGAACCCTCGAACACTGAAGCTTTCTTT.

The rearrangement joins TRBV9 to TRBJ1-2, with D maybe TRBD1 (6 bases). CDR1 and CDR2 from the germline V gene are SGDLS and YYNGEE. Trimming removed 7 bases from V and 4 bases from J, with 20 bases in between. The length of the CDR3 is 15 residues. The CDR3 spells CASAIVRPTGYGYTF. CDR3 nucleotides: TGTGCCAGCGCGATCGTGAGGCCGACAGGCTATGGCTACACCTTC.

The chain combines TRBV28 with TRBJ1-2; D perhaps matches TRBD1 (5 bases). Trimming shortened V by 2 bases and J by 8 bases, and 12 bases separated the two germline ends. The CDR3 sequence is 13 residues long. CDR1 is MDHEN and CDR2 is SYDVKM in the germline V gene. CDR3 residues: CASSLSQNRGYTF. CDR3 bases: TGTGCCAGCAGTTTAAGTCAGAACAGGGGCTACACCTTC.

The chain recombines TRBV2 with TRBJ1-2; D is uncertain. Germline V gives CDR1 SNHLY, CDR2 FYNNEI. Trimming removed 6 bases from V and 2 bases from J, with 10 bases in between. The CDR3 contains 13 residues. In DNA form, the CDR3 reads TGTGCCAGCAGAAACATTATAAACTATGGCTACACCTTC. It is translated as CASRNIINYGYTF.

This CDR3 is CASAVRTDYGYTF. CDR3 DNA sequence: TGTGCCAGCGCGGTGAGGACAGACTATGGCTACACCTTC. The J gene is TRBJ1-2, the V gene TRBV6-5, with D perhaps TRBD1 (6 bases). CDR3 length: 13 amino acids. The V and J ends lost 8 bases and 3 bases respectively, with 13 bases between them. CDR1 MNHEY and CDR2 SVGAGI come from the germline V gene.

This CDR3 reads CASSAGWSGELFF. CDR3 in DNA: TGTGCCAGCAGCGCGGGGTGGAGCGGGGAGCTGTTTTTT. The rearrangement links TRBV6-6 to TRBJ2-2, with D maybe TRBD2 (6 bases). There are 13 residues in the CDR3. CDR1 is MNHNY and CDR2 is SVGAGI in the germline V gene (reference sequence). Trimming shortened V by 6 bases and J by 7 bases, and 12 bases separated the two germline ends.

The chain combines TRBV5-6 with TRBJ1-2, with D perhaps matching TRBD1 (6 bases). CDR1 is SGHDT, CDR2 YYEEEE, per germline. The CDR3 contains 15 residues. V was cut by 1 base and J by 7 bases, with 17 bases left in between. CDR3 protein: CASSLSQGLSVGYTF. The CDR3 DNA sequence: TGTGCCAGCAGCTTGTCTCAGGGGTTAAGTGTTGGCTACACCTTC.